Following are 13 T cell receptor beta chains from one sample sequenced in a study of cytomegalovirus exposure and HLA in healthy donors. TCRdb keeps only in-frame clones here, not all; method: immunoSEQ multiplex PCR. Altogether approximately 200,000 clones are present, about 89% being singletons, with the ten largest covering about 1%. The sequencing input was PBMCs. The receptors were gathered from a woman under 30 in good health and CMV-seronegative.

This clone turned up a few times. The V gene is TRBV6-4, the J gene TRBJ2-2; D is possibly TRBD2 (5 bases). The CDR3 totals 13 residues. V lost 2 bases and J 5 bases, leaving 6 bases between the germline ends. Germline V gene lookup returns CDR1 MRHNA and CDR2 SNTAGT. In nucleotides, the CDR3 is TGTGCCAGCAGTGACGGGGAGACCGGGGAGCTGTTTTTT. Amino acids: CASSDGETGELFF.

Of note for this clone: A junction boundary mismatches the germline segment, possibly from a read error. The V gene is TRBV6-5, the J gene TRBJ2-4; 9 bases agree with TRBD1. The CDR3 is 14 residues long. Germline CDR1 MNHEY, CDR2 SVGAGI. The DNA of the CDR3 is TGTGCCAGCAGTCCGGGACAGGGCTTCGGATTTATGGACTTC. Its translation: CASSPGQGFGFMDF.

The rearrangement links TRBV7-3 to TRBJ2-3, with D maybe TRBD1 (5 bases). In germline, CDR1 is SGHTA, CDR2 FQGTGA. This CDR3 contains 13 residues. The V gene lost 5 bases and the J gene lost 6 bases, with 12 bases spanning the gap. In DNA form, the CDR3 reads TGTGCCAGCAGCGTCCTGACAGCTGATACGCAGTATTTT. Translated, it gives CASSVLTADTQYF.

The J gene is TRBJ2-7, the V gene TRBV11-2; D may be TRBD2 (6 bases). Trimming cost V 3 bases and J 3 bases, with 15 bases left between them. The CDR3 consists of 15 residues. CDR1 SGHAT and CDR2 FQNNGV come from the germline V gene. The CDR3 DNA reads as TGTGCCAGCAGCTTTCCATGGGTAGCGGACTACGAGCAGTACTTC. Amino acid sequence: CASSFPWVADYEQYF.

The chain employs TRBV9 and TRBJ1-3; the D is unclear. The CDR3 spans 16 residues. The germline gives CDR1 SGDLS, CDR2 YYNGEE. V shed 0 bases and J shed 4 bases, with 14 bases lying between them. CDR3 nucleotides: TGTGCCAGCAGCGTAGTTGGGCATCTGCTCGGAAACACCATATATTTT. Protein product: CASSVVGHLLGNTIYF.

The CDR3 reads CASTPTASAHSGSLFF. In DNA form, the CDR3 reads TGCGCCAGCACCCCCACAGCGAGCGCCCATTCGGGGTCGCTGTTTTTT. The chain carries TRBV5-1 and TRBJ2-2; a weak D match, TRBD2 (5 bases). The germline V and J ends were trimmed by 6 bases and 13 bases, with 28 bases remaining between them. Germline V CDR1 and CDR2: SGHRS, YFSETQ. The CDR3 is 16 residues long.

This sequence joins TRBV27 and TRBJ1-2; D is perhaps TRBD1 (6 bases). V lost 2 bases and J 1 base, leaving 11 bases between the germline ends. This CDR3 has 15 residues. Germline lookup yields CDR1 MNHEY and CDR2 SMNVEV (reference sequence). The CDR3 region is CASSLTGGRNYGYTF. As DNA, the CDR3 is TGTGCCAGCAGTTTAACCGGGGGGCGTAACTATGGCTACACCTTC.

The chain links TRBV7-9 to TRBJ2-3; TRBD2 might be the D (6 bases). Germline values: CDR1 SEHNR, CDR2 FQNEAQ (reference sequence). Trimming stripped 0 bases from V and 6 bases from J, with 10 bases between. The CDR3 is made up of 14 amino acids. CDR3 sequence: CASSLAGGEDTQYF. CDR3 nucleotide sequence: TGTGCCAGCAGCTTAGCGGGAGGTGAGGATACGCAGTATTTT.

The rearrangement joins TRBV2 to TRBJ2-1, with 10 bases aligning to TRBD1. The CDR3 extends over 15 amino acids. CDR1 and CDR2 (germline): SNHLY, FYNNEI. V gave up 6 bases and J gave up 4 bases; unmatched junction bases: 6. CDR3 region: CASRETGGGYNEQFF. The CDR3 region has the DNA TGTGCCAGCAGGGAGACAGGGGGCGGGTACAATGAGCAGTTCTTC.

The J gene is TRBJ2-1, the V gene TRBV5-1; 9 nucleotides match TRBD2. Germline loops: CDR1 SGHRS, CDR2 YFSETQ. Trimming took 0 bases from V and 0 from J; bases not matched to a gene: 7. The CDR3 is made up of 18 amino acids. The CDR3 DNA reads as TGCGCCAGCAGCTTGGCCGGGGCGGGAGGGTCCTCCTACAATGAGCAGTTCTTC. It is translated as CASSLAGAGGSSYNEQFF.

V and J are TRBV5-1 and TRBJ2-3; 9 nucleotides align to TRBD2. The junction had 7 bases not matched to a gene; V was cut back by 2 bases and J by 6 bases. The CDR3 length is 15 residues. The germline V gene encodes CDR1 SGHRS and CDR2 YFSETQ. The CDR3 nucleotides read TGCGCCAGCAGCTTACTAGCGGGTGGGCTGGATACGCAGTATTTT. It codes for CASSLLAGGLDTQYF.

Here the CDR3 reads CAWSVNTNTEAFF. CDR3 bases: TGTGCCTGGAGTGTAAACACGAACACTGAAGCTTTCTTT. This chain uses TRBV30 with TRBJ1-1; D unclear. The germline V gene encodes CDR1 GTSNPN and CDR2 SVGIG (reference sequence). This CDR3 comprises 13 residues. The V gene lost 0 bases and the J gene lost 1 base, with 6 bases spanning the gap.

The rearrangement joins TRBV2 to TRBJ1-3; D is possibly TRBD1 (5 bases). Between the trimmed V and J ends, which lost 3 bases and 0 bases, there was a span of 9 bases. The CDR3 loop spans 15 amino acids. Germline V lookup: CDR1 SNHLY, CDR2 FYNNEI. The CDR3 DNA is TGTGCCAGCAGTGAGGACAAATTCTCTGGAAACACCATATATTTT. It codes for CASSEDKFSGNTIYF. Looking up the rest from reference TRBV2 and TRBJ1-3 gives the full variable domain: EPEVTQTPSHQVTQMGQEVILRCVPISNHLYFYWYRQILGQKVEFLVSFYNNEISEKSEIFDDQFSVERPDGSNFTLKIRSTKLEDSAMYFCASSEDKFSGNTIYFGEGSWLTVV.